This T cell receptor beta chain was identified during a study of cytomegalovirus exposure and HLA in healthy donors. Broader study findings: Because they were indistinguishable, some V segments, including TRBV6-2 and TRBV6-3, were excluded. HLA alleles showed associations with roughly 17,000 TCR beta sequences in a later analysis, at a 0.05 false discovery rate. Available immune exposure information was restricted to CMV serostatus only.

The CDR3 covers 13 residues. V lost 3 bases and J lost 2, with 8 bases in between. Germline-derived CDR1 and CDR2 are MNHEY and SMNVEV (reference sequence). Each donor was healthy, and each was a bone marrow donor. On this clone: Its matching antigen is unknown.

Both 60 Vbeta primers and 13 Jbeta primers went into the PCR. Repertoires were generated with immunoSEQ multiplex PCR, while TCRdb's copy carries only in-frame clones and drops some. There are under 150,000 clones in the sample; roughly 82% occur only once, and approximately 10% lies in the top ten. The clonotype originates from a male donor in good health and CMV-seropositive. The sequenced sample was PBMCs. This sequence joins TRBV27 and TRBJ2-7; D is undetermined. The CDR3 sequence is CASSFSFTYEQYF. CDR3 coding DNA: TGTGCCAGCAGTTTCAGTTTTACCTACGAGCAGTACTTC.